These 13 T cell receptor beta chains originate from one sample sequenced in a study of radiation and T cells in renal cell carcinoma. Described time point: blood 4 weeks post-SBRT, at nephrectomy. Treatment: 15 Gy SBRT to primary tumor, nephrectomy 4 weeks later. Measured with immunoSEQ multiplex PCR; TCRdb has only the in-frame clones, and not every one. The table shows 150,000 to 200,000 clones, with about nine tenths occurring only once. Here the sequenced sample was blood, taken from a patient whose treatment included radiotherapy and nephrectomy. Receptor source: a woman in her forties or fifties with renal cell carcinoma.

This chain uses TRBV2 with TRBJ2-1, with D perhaps TRBD1 (5 bases). The CDR3 runs to 12 residues. Germline V gene lookup returns CDR1 SNHLY and CDR2 FYNNEI. V was shortened by 3 bases and J by 5 bases, with 5 bases between the two germline ends. CDR3 in DNA: TGTGCCAGCAGTGACAGGGACAATGAGCAGTTCTTC. This sequence encodes CASSDRDNEQFF.

This chain connects TRBV2 to TRBJ1-4; no firm D call. The CDR3 has 16 amino acids. V shed 3 bases and J shed 0 bases, with 11 bases lying between them. Germline CDR1 reads SNHLY; CDR2 reads FYNNEI. The CDR3 nucleotides read TGTGCCAGCAGTGATCTCGGGAGTGCAACTAATGAAAAACTGTTTTTT. Its protein product is CASSDLGSATNEKLFF. The entire variable domain, with the rest obtained from reference TRBV2 and TRBJ1-4, is as follows: EPEVTQTPSHQVTQMGQEVILRCVPISNHLYFYWYRQILGQKVEFLVSFYNNEISEKSEIFDDQFSVERPDGSNFTLKIRSTKLEDSAMYFCASSDLGSATNEKLFFGSGTQLSVL.

CDR3 sequence: CASAPGHKYGYTF. DNA of the CDR3: TGTGCCAGCGCACCCGGACACAAATATGGCTACACCTTC. The chain uses TRBV5-5 and TRBJ1-2; weak D call: TRBD1 (5 bases). Per germline, CDR1 SGHKS and CDR2 YYEKEE (reference sequence). With 7 bases removed from V and 5 bases from J, the gap between germline ends came to 15 bases. The CDR3 extends over 13 amino acids.

The chain recombines TRBV19 with TRBJ1-3; TRBD1 matches at 7 bases. The V gene's germline CDR1 is LNHDA and CDR2 SQIVND (reference sequence). The CDR3 length is 16 residues. Germline trimming cut 2 bases from V and 0 bases from J; bases unmatched to any gene: 4. Here the CDR3 DNA reads TGTGCCAGTAGTATACCAGGGGGACCCTCTGGAAACACCATATATTTT. Residues: CASSIPGGPSGNTIYF. The complete variable domain, with remaining parts taken from reference TRBV19 and TRBJ1-3, reads DGGITQSPKYLFRKEGQNVTLSCEQNLNHDAMYWYRQDPGQGLRLIYYSQIVNDFQKGDIAEGYSVSREKKESFPLTVTSAQKNPTAFYLCASSIPGGPSGNTIYFGEGSWLTVV.

The genes are TRBV5-6 and TRBJ1-5, with TRBD1 matching 8 bases. The CDR3 has 14 amino acids. Per the germline V gene, CDR1 is SGHDT and CDR2 is YYEEEE. The V gene end was trimmed by 4 bases and the J gene end by 6 bases; junction bases not matched to a gene: 6. This chain's CDR3 is CASSHRGGAQPQHF. The CDR3 bases are TGTGCCAGCAGCCACAGGGGGGGAGCTCAGCCCCAGCATTTT.

The chain couples TRBV6-6 to TRBJ2-1, with 9 bases identical to TRBD2. The CDR3 is made up of 13 amino acids. CDR1 and CDR2 from the germline V gene are MNHNY and SVGAGI (reference sequence). The CDR3 spells CLVAGGNRNEQFF. CDR3 coding DNA: TGTCTGGTGGCGGGGGGGAATAGGAATGAGCAGTTCTTC.

There are a few counts of this clone. The chain uses TRBV7-2 and TRBJ1-2; TRBD1 is a possible D gene (5 bases). V was shortened by 2 bases and J by 8 bases, with 18 bases between the two germline ends. The CDR3 has 15 residues. Germline CDR1 SGHTA, CDR2 FQGNSA. This chain's CDR3 is CASSLNPGEGGGYTF. The CDR3 region has the DNA TGTGCCAGCAGCTTAAATCCGGGGGAGGGTGGCGGCTACACCTTC.

The chain recombines TRBV4-3 with TRBJ2-1; D is unresolved. The germline V gene encodes CDR1 LGHNA and CDR2 YSLEER. CDR3 size: 15 residues. Trimming took off 0 bases at V and 7 bases at J, with 13 bases between the two ends. CDR3 protein: CASSQETVPGNEQFF. The CDR3 DNA is TGCGCCAGCAGCCAAGAAACGGTTCCTGGGAATGAGCAGTTCTTC.

The rearrangement joins TRBV7-3 to TRBJ2-5; possible D gene TRBD1, 6 bases. The DNA end is a closer match to TRBJ2-7, so the J assignment may be wrong. The CDR3 runs to 14 residues. Germline V gene data show CDR1 as SGHTA and CDR2 as FQGTGA. The CDR3 loop is CASSLLDSLYEQYF. The CDR3 DNA follows: TGTGCCAGCAGCTTACTGGACAGCCTCTACGAGCAGTACTTC.

The table lists this clone with a few counts. At one boundary the junction diverges from the germline segment, which might be a read error. The V gene is TRBV7-7, the J gene TRBJ1-2; TRBD1 matches 11 bases. The CDR3 covers 15 residues. Germline CDR1 SSHAT, CDR2 FNYEAQ (reference sequence). The DNA of the CDR3 is TGTGCTAGCAGCTTGGGACAGGGGGTATACTATGGCTACACCTTC. Translation gives CASSLGQGVYYGYTF.

This chain links TRBV12-2 with TRBJ1-2; TRBD1, the D gene given by the table, was not confirmed from the DNA. TRBV12-2 represents a pseudogene. This CDR3 region has 13 residues. In DNA, the CDR3 is TGTGCAAGTCGCTTAGCCAGGGACTATGGCTACACCTTC. Translating it yields CASRLARDYGYTF.

As for this clone: Different DNA sequences within this sample yield the same CDR3. This chain connects TRBV7-2 to TRBJ2-3; D uncertain. The V gene lost 5 bases and the J gene lost 0 bases, with 9 bases spanning the gap. The CDR3 runs 14 residues. CDR1 and CDR2 (germline): SGHTA, FQGNSA. The CDR3 DNA is TGTGCCAGCAGCCCGACGACTAGCACAGATACGCAGTATTTT. Translation: CASSPTTSTDTQYF.

V gene TRBV11-3 combines with J gene TRBJ2-3; D gene unclear. This CDR3 is built from 14 residues. V lost 1 base and J lost 1, with 6 bases in between. Per germline, CDR1 SGHNT and CDR2 YENEEA. This CDR3 is CASSLGAGTDTQYF. CDR3 nucleotides: TGTGCCAGCAGCTTAGGGGCAGGCACAGATACGCAGTATTTT.